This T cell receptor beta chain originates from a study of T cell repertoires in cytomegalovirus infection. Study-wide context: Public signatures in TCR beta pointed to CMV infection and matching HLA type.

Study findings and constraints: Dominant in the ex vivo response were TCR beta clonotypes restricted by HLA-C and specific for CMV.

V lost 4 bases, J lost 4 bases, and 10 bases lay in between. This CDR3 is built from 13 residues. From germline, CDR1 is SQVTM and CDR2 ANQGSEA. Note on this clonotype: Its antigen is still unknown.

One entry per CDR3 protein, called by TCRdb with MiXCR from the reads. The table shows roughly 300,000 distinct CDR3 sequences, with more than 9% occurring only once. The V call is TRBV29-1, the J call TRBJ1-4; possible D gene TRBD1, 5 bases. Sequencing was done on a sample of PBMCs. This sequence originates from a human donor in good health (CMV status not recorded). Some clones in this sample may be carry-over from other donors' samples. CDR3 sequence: CSVARQINEKLFF. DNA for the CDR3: TGCAGCGTTGCTAGACAGATTAATGAAAAACTGTTTTTT.